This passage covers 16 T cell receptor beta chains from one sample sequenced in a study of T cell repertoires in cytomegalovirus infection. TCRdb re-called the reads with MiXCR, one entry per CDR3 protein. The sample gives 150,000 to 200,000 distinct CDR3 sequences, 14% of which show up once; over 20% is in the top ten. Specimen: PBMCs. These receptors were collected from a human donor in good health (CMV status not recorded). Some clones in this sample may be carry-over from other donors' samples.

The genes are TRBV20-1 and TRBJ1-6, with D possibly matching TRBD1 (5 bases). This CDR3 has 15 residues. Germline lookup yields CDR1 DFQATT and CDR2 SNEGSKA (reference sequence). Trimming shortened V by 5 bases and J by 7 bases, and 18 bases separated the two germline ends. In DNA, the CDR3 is TGCAGTGCTCACTATGTGGGACCGAAAAATTCACCCCTCCACTTT. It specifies CSAHYVGPKNSPLHF.

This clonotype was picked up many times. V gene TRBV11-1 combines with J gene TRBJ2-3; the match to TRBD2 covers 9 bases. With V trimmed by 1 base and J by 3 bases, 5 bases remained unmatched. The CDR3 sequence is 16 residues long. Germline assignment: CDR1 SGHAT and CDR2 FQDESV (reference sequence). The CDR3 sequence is CASSLGAGGWTDTQYF. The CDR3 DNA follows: TGTGCCAGCAGCTTAGGAGCGGGGGGATGGACAGATACGCAGTATTTT.

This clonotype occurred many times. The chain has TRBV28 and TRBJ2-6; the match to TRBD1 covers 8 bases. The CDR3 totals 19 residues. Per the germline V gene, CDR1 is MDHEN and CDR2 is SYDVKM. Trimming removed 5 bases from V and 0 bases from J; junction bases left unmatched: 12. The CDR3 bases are TGTGCCAGCAGTCTCCGCAGGGGGCTGACCAACTCTGGGGCCAACGTCCTGACTTTC. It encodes CASSLRRGLTNSGANVLTF.

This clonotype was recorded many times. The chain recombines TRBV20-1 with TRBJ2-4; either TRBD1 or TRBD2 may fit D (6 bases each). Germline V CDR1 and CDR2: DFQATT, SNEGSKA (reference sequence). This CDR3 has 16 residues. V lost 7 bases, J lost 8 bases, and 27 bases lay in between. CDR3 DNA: TGCAGTGTCGAGGGGGGTGAGACAAGGGTTCTGGACATTCAGTACTTC. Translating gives CSVEGGETRVLDIQYF.

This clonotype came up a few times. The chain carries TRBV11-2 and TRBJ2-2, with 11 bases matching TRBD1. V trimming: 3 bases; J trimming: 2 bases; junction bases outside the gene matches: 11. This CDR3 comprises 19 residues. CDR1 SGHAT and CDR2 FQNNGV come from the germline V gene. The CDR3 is CASSLIKFRTGGNTGELFF. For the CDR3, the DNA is TGTGCCAGCAGCTTGATTAAATTTCGGACAGGGGGCAACACCGGGGAGCTGTTTTTT.

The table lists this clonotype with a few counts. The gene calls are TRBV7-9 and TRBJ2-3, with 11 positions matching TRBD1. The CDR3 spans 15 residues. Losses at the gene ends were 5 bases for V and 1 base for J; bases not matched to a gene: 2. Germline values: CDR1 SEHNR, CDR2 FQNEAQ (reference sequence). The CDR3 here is CASSMGQGGTDTQYF. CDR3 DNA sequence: TGTGCCAGCAGCATGGGACAGGGGGGCACAGATACGCAGTATTTT. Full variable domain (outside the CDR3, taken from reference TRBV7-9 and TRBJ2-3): DTGVSQNPRHKITKRGQNVTFRCDPISEHNRLYWYRQTLGQGPEFLTYFQNEAQLEKSRLLSDRFSAERPKGSFSTLEIQRTEQGDSAMYLCASSMGQGGTDTQYFGPGTRLTVL.

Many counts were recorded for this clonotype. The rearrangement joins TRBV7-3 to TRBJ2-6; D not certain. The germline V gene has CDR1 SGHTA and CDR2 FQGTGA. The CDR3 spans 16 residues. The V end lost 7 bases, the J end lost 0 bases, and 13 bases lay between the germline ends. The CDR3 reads CASTRDGPSGANVLTF. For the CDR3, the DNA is TGTGCCAGCACCAGAGACGGACCCTCTGGGGCCAACGTCCTGACTTTC.

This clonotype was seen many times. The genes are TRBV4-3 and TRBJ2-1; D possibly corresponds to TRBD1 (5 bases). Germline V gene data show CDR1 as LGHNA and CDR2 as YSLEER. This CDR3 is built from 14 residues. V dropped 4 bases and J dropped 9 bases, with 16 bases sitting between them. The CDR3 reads CASSLLGQGGEQFF. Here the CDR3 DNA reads TGCGCCAGCAGCCTCCTTGGGCAGGGTGGTGAGCAGTTCTTC.

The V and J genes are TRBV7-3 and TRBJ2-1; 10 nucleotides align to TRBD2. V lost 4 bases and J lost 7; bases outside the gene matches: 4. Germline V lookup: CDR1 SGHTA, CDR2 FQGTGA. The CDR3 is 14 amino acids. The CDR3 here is CASSSSGSDNEQFF. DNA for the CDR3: TGTGCCAGCAGCTCTAGCGGGAGTGATAATGAGCAGTTCTTC.

The CDR3 here is CASSLEASGFTDTQYF. The CDR3 DNA is TGTGCCAGCAGCTTAGAGGCTAGCGGGTTTACAGATACGCAGTATTTT. The chain couples TRBV7-3 to TRBJ2-3; 8 nucleotides align to TRBD2. Germline-derived CDR1 and CDR2 are SGHTA and FQGTGA. The CDR3 extends over 16 amino acids. Trimming at V came to 2 bases and at J to 3 bases, leaving 7 bases not matched to a gene.

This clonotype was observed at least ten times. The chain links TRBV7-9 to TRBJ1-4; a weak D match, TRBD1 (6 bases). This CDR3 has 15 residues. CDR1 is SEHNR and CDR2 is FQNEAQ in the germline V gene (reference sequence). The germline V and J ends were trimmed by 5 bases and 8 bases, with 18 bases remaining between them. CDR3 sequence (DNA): TGTGCCAGCAGCGTCTACTCGGCAGGGGACGAAAAACTGTTTTTT. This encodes CASSVYSAGDEKLFF.

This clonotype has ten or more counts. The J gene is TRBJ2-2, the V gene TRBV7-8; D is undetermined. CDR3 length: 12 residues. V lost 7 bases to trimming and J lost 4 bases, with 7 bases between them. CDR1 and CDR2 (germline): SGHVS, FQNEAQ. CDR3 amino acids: CASNYRTGELFF. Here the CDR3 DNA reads TGTGCCAGCAACTACCGCACCGGGGAGCTGTTTTTT.

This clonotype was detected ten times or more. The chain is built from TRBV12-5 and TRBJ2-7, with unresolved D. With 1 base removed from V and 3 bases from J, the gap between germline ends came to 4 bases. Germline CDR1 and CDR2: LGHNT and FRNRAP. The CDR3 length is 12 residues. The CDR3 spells CASGLGIYEQYF. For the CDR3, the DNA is TGTGCTAGTGGTTTGGGGATCTACGAGCAGTACTTC.

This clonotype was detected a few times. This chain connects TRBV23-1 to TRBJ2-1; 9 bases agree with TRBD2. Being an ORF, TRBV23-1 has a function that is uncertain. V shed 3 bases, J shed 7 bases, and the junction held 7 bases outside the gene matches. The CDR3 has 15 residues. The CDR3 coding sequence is TGCGCCAGCAGTCAGGTAGCGGGAGTCCAAAATGAGCAGTTCTTC. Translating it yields CASSQVAGVQNEQFF.

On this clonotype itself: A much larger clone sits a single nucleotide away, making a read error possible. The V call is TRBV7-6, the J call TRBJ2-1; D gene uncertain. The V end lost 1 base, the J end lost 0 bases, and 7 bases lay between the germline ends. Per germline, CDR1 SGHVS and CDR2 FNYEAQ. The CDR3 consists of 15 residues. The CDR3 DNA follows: TGTGCCAGCAGCTTAGGATCCAACTCCTACAATGAGCAGTTCTTC. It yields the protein CASSLGSNSYNEQFF. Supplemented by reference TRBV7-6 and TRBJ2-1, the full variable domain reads GAGVSQSPRYKVTKRGQDVALRCDPISGHVSLYWYRQALGQGPEFLTYFNYEAQQDKSGLPNDRFSAERPEGSISTLTIQRTEQRDSAMYRCASSLGSNSYNEQFFGPGTRLTVL.

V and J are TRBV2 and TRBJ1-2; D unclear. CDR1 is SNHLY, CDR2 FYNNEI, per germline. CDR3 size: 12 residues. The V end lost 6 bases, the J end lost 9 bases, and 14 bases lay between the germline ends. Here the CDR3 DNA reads TGTGCCAGCAGCGTAAAGGACGGGAGCTACACCTTC. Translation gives CASSVKDGSYTF.